This TCR beta chain comes out of a study of cytomegalovirus exposure and HLA in healthy donors. Background on the study: T cells numbering around 180 million yielded some 110 million unique TCR beta sequences in an earlier analysis.

The PCR contained 60 Vbeta and 13 Jbeta primers. The method was immunoSEQ multiplex PCR; TCRdb's version includes in-frame clones alone and lacks a portion of them. The sample includes some 120,000 clones, 55% to 65% of them seen just once. Germline V lookup: CDR1 MNHEY, CDR2 SMNVEV (reference sequence). This CDR3 is built from 13 residues. V lost 6 bases, J lost 7 bases, and 5 bases stayed unmatched. This clone showed up just once. Antigen unknown. Findings and limits, study-wide: The study put under 200 TCR beta chains on its list as cytomegalovirus-associated. Researchers reported in a later analysis that common viral pathogens appeared linked to several top clusters.

Sequenced sample: PBMCs. The receptor was isolated from a woman between 35 and 50 years old in good health and CMV-seropositive. This sequence joins TRBV27 and TRBJ2-1, with TRBD2 matching 8 bases. CDR3 in DNA: TGTGCCAGCAGCCAGGGACTAGATAATGAGCAGTTCTTC. It codes for CASSQGLDNEQFF.